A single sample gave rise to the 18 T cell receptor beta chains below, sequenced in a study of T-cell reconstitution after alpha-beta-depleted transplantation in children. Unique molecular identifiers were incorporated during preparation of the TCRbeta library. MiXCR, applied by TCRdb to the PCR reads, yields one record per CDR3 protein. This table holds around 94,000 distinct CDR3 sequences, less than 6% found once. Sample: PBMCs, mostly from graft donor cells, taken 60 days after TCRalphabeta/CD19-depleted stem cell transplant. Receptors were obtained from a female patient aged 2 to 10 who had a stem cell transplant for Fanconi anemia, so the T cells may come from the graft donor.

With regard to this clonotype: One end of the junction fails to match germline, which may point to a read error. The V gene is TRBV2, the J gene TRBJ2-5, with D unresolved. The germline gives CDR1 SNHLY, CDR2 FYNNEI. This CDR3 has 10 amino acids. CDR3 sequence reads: CATSPDDGDF. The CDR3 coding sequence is TGTGCCACCTCTCCGGATGACGGTGACTTC.

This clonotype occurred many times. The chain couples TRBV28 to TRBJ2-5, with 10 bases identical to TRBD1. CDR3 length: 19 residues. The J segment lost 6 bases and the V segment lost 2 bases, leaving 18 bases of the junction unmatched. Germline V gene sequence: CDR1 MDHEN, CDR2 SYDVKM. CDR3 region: CASSLMPLKDRGGMKTQYF. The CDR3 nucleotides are TGTGCCAGCAGTTTAATGCCTCTGAAGGACAGGGGGGGTATGAAGACCCAGTACTTC.

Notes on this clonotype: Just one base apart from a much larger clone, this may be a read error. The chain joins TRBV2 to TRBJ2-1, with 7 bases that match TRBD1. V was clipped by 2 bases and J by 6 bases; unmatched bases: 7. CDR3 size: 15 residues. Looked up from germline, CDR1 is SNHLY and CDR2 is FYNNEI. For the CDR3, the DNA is TGTGCCAGCAGTGAATGGCAGGGGGTAGGCAATGAGCAGTTCTTC. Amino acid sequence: CASSEWQGVGNEQFF.

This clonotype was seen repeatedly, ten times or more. CDR3 bases: TGTGCCAGCAGTTTAGGGGGGGCGCCTAATCAGCCCCAGCATTTT. Protein product: CASSLGGAPNQPQHF. This chain links TRBV12-3 or TRBV12-4 with TRBJ1-5; the D gene is possibly TRBD1 (6 bases). The CDR3 is made up of 15 amino acids. V dropped 1 base and J dropped 4 bases, with 11 bases sitting between them.

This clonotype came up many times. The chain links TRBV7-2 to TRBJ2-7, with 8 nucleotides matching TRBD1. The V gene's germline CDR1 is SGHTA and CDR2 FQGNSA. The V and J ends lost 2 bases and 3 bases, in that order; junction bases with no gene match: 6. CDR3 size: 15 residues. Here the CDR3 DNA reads TGTGCCAGCAGCTTACGCCAGGGGGCCCACTACGAGCAGTACTTC. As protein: CASSLRQGAHYEQYF.

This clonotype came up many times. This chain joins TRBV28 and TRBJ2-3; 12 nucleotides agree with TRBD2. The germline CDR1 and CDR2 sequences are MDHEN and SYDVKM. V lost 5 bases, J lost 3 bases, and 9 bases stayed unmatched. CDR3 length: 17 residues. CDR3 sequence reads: CASSRRLAGVRTDTQYF. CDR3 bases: TGTGCCAGCAGTCGTCGACTAGCGGGGGTGCGAACAGATACGCAGTATTTT.

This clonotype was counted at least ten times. As DNA, the CDR3 is TGCGCCAGCAGCTCCGGGTCCCCCAGGTACGAGCAGTACTTC. Amino acid sequence: CASSSGSPRYEQYF. The V gene is TRBV5-1, the J gene TRBJ2-7; unclear D gene. CDR1 is SGHRS, CDR2 YFSETQ, per germline. Deletions cut 3 bases from V and 4 bases from J, with 14 bases between. This CDR3 has 14 amino acids.

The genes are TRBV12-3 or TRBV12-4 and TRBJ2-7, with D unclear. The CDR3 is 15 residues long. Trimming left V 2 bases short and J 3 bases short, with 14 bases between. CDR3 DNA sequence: TGTGCCAGCAGTTTATCGGCAGGCTTACTCTACGAGCAGTACTTC. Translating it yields CASSLSAGLLYEQYF.

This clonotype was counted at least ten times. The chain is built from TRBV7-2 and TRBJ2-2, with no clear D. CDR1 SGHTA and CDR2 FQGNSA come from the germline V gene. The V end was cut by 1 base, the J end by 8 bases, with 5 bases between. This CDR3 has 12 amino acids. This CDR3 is CASSLEAGELFF. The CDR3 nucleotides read TGTGCCAGCAGCTTAGAAGCTGGGGAGCTGTTTTTT.

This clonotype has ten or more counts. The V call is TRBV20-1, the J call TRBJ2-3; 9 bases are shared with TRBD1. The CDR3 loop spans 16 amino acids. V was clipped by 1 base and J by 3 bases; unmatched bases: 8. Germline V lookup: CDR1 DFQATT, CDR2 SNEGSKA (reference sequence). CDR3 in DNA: TGCAGTGCTAGAGGGGACGGGACAGGGAGAACAGATACGCAGTATTTT. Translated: CSARGDGTGRTDTQYF.

This CDR3 reads CASSPPLSGTGWNTGELFF. DNA of the CDR3: TGTGCCAGCTCACCACCTCTTTCCGGGACAGGGTGGAACACCGGGGAGCTGTTTTTT. J is TRBJ2-2 and V is TRBV18; TRBD1 matches at 9 bases. The CDR3 has 19 amino acids. V shed 0 bases, J shed 1 base, and the junction held 9 bases outside the gene matches. Germline CDR1 is KGHSH and CDR2 is LQKENI.

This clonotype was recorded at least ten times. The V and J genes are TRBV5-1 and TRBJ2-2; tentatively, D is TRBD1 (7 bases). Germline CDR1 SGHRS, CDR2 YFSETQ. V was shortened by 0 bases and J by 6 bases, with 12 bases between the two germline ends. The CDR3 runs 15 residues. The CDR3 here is CASSLVAGGSGELFF. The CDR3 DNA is TGCGCCAGCAGCTTGGTCGCAGGGGGGTCCGGGGAGCTGTTTTTT.

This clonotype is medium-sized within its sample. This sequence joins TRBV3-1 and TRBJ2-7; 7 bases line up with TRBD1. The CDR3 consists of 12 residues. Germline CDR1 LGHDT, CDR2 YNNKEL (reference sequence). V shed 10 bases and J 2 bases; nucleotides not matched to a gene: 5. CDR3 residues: CATGDSTYEQYF. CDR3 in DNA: TGTGCCACCGGGGACAGCACCTACGAGCAGTACTTC.

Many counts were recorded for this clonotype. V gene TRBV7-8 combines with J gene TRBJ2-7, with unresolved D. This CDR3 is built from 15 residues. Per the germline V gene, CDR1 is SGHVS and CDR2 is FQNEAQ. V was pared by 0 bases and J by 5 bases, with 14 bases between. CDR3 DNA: TGTGCCAGCAGCTTAGCCGCCGGGTACGGCCACGAGCAGTACTTC. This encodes CASSLAAGYGHEQYF.

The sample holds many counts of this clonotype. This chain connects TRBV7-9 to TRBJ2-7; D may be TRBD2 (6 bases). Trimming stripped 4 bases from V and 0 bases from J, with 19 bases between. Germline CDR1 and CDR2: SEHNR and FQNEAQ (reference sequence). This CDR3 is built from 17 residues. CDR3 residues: CASSSDPSDRSSYEQYF. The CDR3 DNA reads TGTGCCAGCAGCTCCGATCCTAGCGACCGGAGCTCCTACGAGCAGTACTTC.

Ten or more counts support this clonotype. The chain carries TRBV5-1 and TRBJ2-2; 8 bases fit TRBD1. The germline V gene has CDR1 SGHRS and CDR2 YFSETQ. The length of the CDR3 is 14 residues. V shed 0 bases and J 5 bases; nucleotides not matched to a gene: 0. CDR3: CASSLDRGTGELFF. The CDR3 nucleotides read TGCGCCAGCAGCTTGGACAGGGGGACCGGGGAGCTGTTTTTT.

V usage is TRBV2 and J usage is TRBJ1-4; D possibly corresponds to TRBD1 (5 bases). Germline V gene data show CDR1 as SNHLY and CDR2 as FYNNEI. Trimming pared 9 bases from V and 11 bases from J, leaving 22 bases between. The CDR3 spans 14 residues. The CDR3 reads CASKGGGEGWKLFF. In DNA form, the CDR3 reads TGTGCCAGTAAGGGCGGAGGGGAAGGATGGAAACTGTTTTTT.

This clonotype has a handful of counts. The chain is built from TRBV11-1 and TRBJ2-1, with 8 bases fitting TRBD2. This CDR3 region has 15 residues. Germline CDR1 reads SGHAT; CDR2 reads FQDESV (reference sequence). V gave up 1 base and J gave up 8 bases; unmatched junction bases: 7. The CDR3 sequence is CASSLEQGLAHEQFF. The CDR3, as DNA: TGTGCCAGCAGCTTAGAGCAAGGACTAGCCCATGAGCAGTTCTTC.